These 25 T cell receptor beta chains share one sample of origin, sequenced in a study of blood T cell repertoires in COVID-19. The assay was immunoSEQ multiplex PCR, and TCRdb's table has in-frame clones only and misses some. The sample contains approximately 26,000 clones, 90% of which appear only once. The material sequenced was peripheral blood. These receptors were taken from an older woman with active COVID-19.

This sequence joins TRBV7-2 and TRBJ2-2; perhaps TRBD2 as D (6 bases). V was clipped by 9 bases and J by 6 bases, with 17 bases between them. CDR3 length: 14 residues. Germline V gives CDR1 SGHTA, CDR2 FQGNSA. Here the CDR3 DNA reads TGTGCCAGGGGGTGGCGGAGGGTTTCCGGGGAGCTGTTTTTT. It encodes CARGWRRVSGELFF.

The chain uses TRBV27 and TRBJ2-1, with 7 bases lining up with TRBD1. The germline V gene has CDR1 MNHEY and CDR2 SMNVEV (reference sequence). Losses at the gene ends were 6 bases for V and 0 bases for J; bases not matched to a gene: 2. The CDR3 totals 14 residues. This CDR3 is CASRGQSSYNEQFF. CDR3 coding DNA: TGTGCCAGCAGGGGACAGAGCTCCTACAATGAGCAGTTCTTC.

The CDR3 DNA sequence: TGTGCCAGCCGAGCGCCGACAGAAGAGACCCAGTACTTC. Its translation is CASRAPTEETQYF. The chain links TRBV9 to TRBJ2-5; possible D gene TRBD1, 5 bases. The V gene lost 7 bases and the J gene lost 3 bases, with 13 bases spanning the gap. CDR1 and CDR2 (germline): SGDLS, YYNGEE. This CDR3 region has 13 residues.

The chain links TRBV27 to TRBJ2-1; TRBD2 aligns across 7 bases. The junction had 5 bases not matched to a gene; V was cut back by 3 bases and J by 3 bases. CDR3 length equals 15 residues. Germline V CDR1 and CDR2: MNHEY, SMNVEV (reference sequence). CDR3 loop: CASSFIGEGYNEQFF. CDR3 in DNA: TGTGCCAGCAGTTTCATAGGGGAGGGCTACAATGAGCAGTTCTTC.

The chain couples TRBV5-1 to TRBJ1-1; TRBD1 might be the D (6 bases). This CDR3 region has 13 residues. Per germline, CDR1 SGHRS and CDR2 YFSETQ. Trimming took off 7 bases at V and 4 bases at J, with 14 bases between the two ends. The CDR3 DNA follows: TGCGCCAGCTCAACAGGGCTGGGCACTGAAGCTTTCTTT. It encodes CASSTGLGTEAFF.

The rearrangement uses TRBV5-1 and TRBJ2-1, with 14 bases that match TRBD2. Germline V gene sequence: CDR1 SGHRS, CDR2 YFSETQ. With 6 bases clipped from V and 1 base from J, the junction kept 12 bases outside the gene matches. CDR3 size: 19 residues. CDR3 in DNA: TGCGCCAGCACCCCATCGGGACTAGCGGGAGTGAAGTCCTACAATGAGCAGTTCTTC. Amino acids: CASTPSGLAGVKSYNEQFF.

The CDR3 DNA follows: TGTGCCAGCAGCTTCAAGGGGGCGAGAGAGACCCAGTACTTC. Its protein product is CASSFKGARETQYF. V and J are TRBV5-4 and TRBJ2-5; TRBD1 matches 7 bases. Germline V gene data show CDR1 as SGHNT and CDR2 as YYREEE (reference sequence). The V and J ends lost 2 bases and 4 bases, in that order; junction bases with no gene match: 5. The CDR3 is 14 residues long.

The gene calls are TRBV30 and TRBJ2-1; 7 positions agree with TRBD1. With 1 base clipped from V and 13 bases from J, the junction kept 7 bases outside the gene matches. This CDR3 contains 12 residues. Germline assignment: CDR1 GTSNPN and CDR2 SVGIG (reference sequence). CDR3 in DNA: TGTGCCTGGAGTGCCTCGGACAGGTCCCAGTTCTTC. The encoded protein is CAWSASDRSQFF.

The chain couples TRBV2 to TRBJ2-7; a possible D gene is TRBD1 (6 bases). The CDR3 is 12 residues long. Germline CDR1 is SNHLY and CDR2 is FYNNEI. Trimming removed 4 bases from V and 6 bases from J, with 10 bases in between. For the CDR3, the DNA is TGTGCCAGCAGTGGGGGGCTCGGCGAGCAGTACTTC. This encodes CASSGGLGEQYF.

The chain recombines TRBV19 with TRBJ2-3, with TRBD1 identical over 10 bases. The CDR3 has 15 residues. The J segment lost 4 bases and the V segment lost 5 bases, leaving 6 bases of the junction unmatched. CDR1 and CDR2 (germline): LNHDA, SQIVND (reference sequence). CDR3 loop: CASSPRDRGSDTQYF. In DNA, the CDR3 is TGTGCCAGTAGTCCCCGGGACAGGGGATCAGATACGCAGTATTTT.

The rearrangement links TRBV5-1 to TRBJ2-2; 10 bases are shared with TRBD2. The junction had 4 bases not matched to a gene; V was cut back by 5 bases and J by 3 bases. The CDR3 contains 15 residues. The germline gives CDR1 SGHRS, CDR2 YFSETQ. The CDR3 sequence: CASSSGTSDTGELFF. CDR3 in DNA: TGCGCCAGCAGTTCCGGGACTAGCGACACCGGGGAGCTGTTTTTT.

The chain employs TRBV7-9 and TRBJ2-7; 7 bases match TRBD1. Trimming took 5 bases from V and 4 from J; bases not matched to a gene: 17. This CDR3 region has 17 residues. Germline values: CDR1 SEHNR, CDR2 FQNEAQ (reference sequence). CDR3 sequence (DNA): TGTGCCAGCAGCCCCCCCCTTAGCTCCGGGACAGCTTACGAGCAGTACTTC. Translated: CASSPPLSSGTAYEQYF.

The table lists this clone with a count of one. This rearrangement joins TRBV19 to TRBJ2-2; D not resolved. Germline values: CDR1 LNHDA, CDR2 SQIVND (reference sequence). Trimming cost V 9 bases and J 4 bases, with 18 bases left between them. This CDR3 contains 15 residues. CDR3 amino acids: CASDIRYMGTGELFF. CDR3 nucleotide sequence: TGTGCCAGCGACATACGATACATGGGCACCGGGGAGCTGTTTTTT. The whole variable domain, remainder taken from reference TRBV19 and TRBJ2-2, is DGGITQSPKYLFRKEGQNVTLSCEQNLNHDAMYWYRQDPGQGLRLIYYSQIVNDFQKGDIAEGYSVSREKKESFPLTVTSAQKNPTAFYLCASDIRYMGTGELFFGEGSRLTVL.

CDR3 in amino acids: CASRQSRASKGETQYF. The CDR3 nucleotides read TGTGCCAGTAGACAATCCCGGGCCTCCAAGGGGGAGACCCAGTACTTC. The chain couples TRBV19 to TRBJ2-5; maybe TRBD1 (5 bases). Deletions cut 6 bases from V and 5 bases from J, with 22 bases between. Per the germline V gene, CDR1 is LNHDA and CDR2 is SQIVND (reference sequence). The length of the CDR3 is 16 residues.

V gene TRBV7-8 combines with J gene TRBJ1-5; 8 bases line up with TRBD1. Germline V gene sequence: CDR1 SGHVS, CDR2 FQNEAQ. CDR3 size: 16 residues. The junction had 7 bases not matched to a gene; V was cut back by 1 base and J by 5 bases. The CDR3 here is CASSLVGRGLDQPQHF. For the CDR3, the DNA is TGTGCCAGCAGCTTAGTGGGCAGGGGGCTCGATCAGCCCCAGCATTTT.

The chain carries TRBV18 and TRBJ2-7; 10 nucleotides line up with TRBD1. From germline, CDR1 is KGHSH and CDR2 LQKENI. CDR3 size: 15 residues. The V segment lost 3 bases and the J segment 3 bases; nucleotides outside the gene matches: 5. The chain's CDR3 is CASSPQGQGFYEQYF. CDR3 nucleotide sequence: TGTGCCAGCTCACCGCAGGGACAGGGGTTCTACGAGCAGTACTTC.

The chain uses TRBV2 and TRBJ2-2; 11 nucleotides line up with TRBD2. CDR1 and CDR2 from the germline V gene are SNHLY and FYNNEI. After removal of 4 bases from V and 3 bases from J, the junction contained 13 bases not matched to a gene. The CDR3 extends over 19 amino acids. CDR3: CASSVSGGGLRRDTGELFF. The CDR3 DNA is TGTGCCAGCAGTGTTAGCGGGGGGGGTCTACGGCGAGACACCGGGGAGCTGTTTTTT.

The chain's CDR3 is CASRPQPGLAVRLGEQFF. CDR3 nucleotide sequence: TGTGCCAGCAGACCTCAACCGGGACTAGCCGTTCGGTTGGGTGAGCAGTTCTTC. This chain links TRBV27 with TRBJ2-1, with 9 nucleotides matching TRBD2. There are 18 residues in the CDR3. The germline gives CDR1 MNHEY, CDR2 SMNVEV (reference sequence). V lost 6 bases, J lost 9 bases, and 21 bases stayed unmatched.

The V and J genes are TRBV7-9 and TRBJ2-7; 13 nucleotides agree with TRBD2. Germline CDR1 is SEHNR and CDR2 is FQNEAQ (reference sequence). Trimming cost V 6 bases and J 4 bases; bases outside gene matches: 6. The CDR3 extends over 15 amino acids. The CDR3 spells CASSSGLAGEYEQYF. The CDR3 DNA reads TGTGCCAGCAGTTCCGGACTAGCGGGAGAGTACGAGCAGTACTTC.

This rearrangement joins TRBV3-1 (or the pseudogene TRBV3-2) to TRBJ2-1; tentative D call: TRBD2 (6 bases). Germline CDR1 is LGHDT and CDR2 is YNNKEL (reference sequence). This CDR3 has 12 amino acids. With 3 bases removed from V and 8 bases from J, the gap between germline ends came to 8 bases. CDR3 bases: TGTGCCAGCAGCCATACTAGCTATGAGCAGTTCTTC. It translates to CASSHTSYEQFF.

This clone was found once. The chain has TRBV13 and TRBJ2-5; TRBD2 might be the D (5 bases). Germline CDR1 is PRHDT and CDR2 is FYEKMQ (reference sequence). With 0 bases removed from V and 9 bases from J, the gap between germline ends came to 11 bases. CDR3 length: 13 amino acids. CDR3 DNA: TGTGCCAGCAGCTTAGGGCTAGCCGGGCCCCAGTACTTC. Translating gives CASSLGLAGPQYF. Full variable domain (missing parts from reference TRBV13 and TRBJ2-5): AAGVIQSPRHLIKEKRETATLKCYPIPRHDTVYWYQQGPGQDPQFLISFYEKMQSDKGSIPDRFSAQQFSDYHSELNMSSLELGDSALYFCASSLGLAGPQYFGPGTRLLVL.

The chain joins TRBV29-1 to TRBJ2-3; a weak D match, TRBD2 (5 bases). Germline V gives CDR1 SQVTM, CDR2 ANQGSEA. The CDR3 loop spans 13 amino acids. As DNA, the CDR3 is TGCAGTACGGGAACCCCTAGCACAGATACGCAGTATTTT. Its protein is CSTGTPSTDTQYF.

The V call is TRBV2, the J call TRBJ2-1, with 7 bases matching TRBD2. J gave up 4 bases and V 7 bases, and 10 bases lay outside the gene matches. CDR3 length: 15 residues. Germline V gives CDR1 SNHLY, CDR2 FYNNEI. The CDR3 reads CASTQAGLLYNEQFF. The CDR3 nucleotides read TGTGCCAGCACACAAGCGGGGCTACTTTACAATGAGCAGTTCTTC.

The rearrangement links TRBV2 to TRBJ1-5, with 7 bases that match TRBD1. V gave up 9 bases and J gave up 6 bases; unmatched junction bases: 8. There are 13 residues in the CDR3. CDR1 SNHLY and CDR2 FYNNEI come from the germline V gene. The CDR3 DNA reads TGTGCCAGTGACAGGGAACCTTCTCAGCCCCAGCATTTT. Translated: CASDREPSQPQHF.

This chain joins TRBV3-1 (or the pseudogene TRBV3-2) and TRBJ2-5; D might be TRBD2 (6 bases). The CDR3 is 16 amino acids. Germline values: CDR1 LGHDT, CDR2 YNNKEL (reference sequence). Trimming took 1 base from V and 5 from J, leaving 17 bases between them. CDR3: CASSQVSRRVLETQYF. The CDR3 coding sequence is TGTGCCAGCAGCCAAGTATCCAGGAGGGTCCTGGAGACCCAGTACTTC.